One T cell receptor beta chain is described in this entry. No antigen is known for it. Per-base quality was not reported, and no clone a single base away is much larger than it. The same CDR3 arises from other DNA sequences in this sample as well. The CDR3, from cysteine to phenylalanine, totals 16 residues. The read is trimmed to its CDR3 DNA, 48 bases read in frame from base 1. Germline trimming: 5 bases from V, 3 bases from J; junction bases outside gene matches: 3. The germline V gene encodes CDR1 SGHTA and CDR2 FQGNSA. Each donor gave one peripheral blood draw, averaging approximately 0.12 L, which was collected into heparinised tubes. Naive, central memory, regulatory and stem cell-like memory CD4+ T cells were sorted on a BD FACSAria II using a panel including CD45RO, CCR7, CD25, CD127, CD95 and CD27. Every sorted population had a purity above 95%. Right away, PBMCs were isolated by Lymphoprep density gradient centrifugation and were stained directly, with no culture step. So that batch effects would be minimized, each experiment stained and sorted samples in pairs, pairing one healthy donor with one patient.

This record belongs to a study of beta chain features in type 1 diabetes (dated by TCRdb to the late 2010s). In terms of the full investigation: Mean age, gender distribution, total cell number and subset yield were not different between patients and healthy donors. Whereas all 30 or so donors provided naive and central memory subsets, regulatory and stem cell-like memory subsets were isolated from just 8 patients and about 8 healthy donors. A total of approximately 100,000,000 sorted cells were examined across all samples, and the number of cells per subset was strongly correlated with RNA yield. The study compared TCRB repertoires of sorted circulating CD4+ T cell subsets between recently diagnosed type 1 diabetes patients and matched healthy donors. Results the study describes overall, beyond this receptor: Type 1 diabetes patients showed a moderate but significant shortening of TCRB CDR3 length in all four CD4+ subsets. The naive, central memory and regulatory TCRB repertoires appeared to resemble one another more closely among patients than among healthy donors. Because the HLA sub-analyses included only small numbers of individuals, any influence of HLA type on TCRB rearrangement was left unresolved. Because cDNA rather than genomic DNA was sequenced, highly expressing activated cells could have been over-represented, although no difference in activation and CD3 levels was found between groups. Shorter templates might be favored by PCR, yet because patient and control samples were amplified and corrected together, any such skew would affect both groups equally. Patients with type 1 diabetes made fewer insertions and deleted more nucleotides at VDJ recombination sites, implying thymic rearrangement abnormalities.

The entire amount of isolated RNA was reverse transcribed using the High Capacity cDNA Reverse Transcription Kit, so the sequenced TCRB transcripts were expressed ones. Deep immunoSEQ sequencing was performed on naive, central memory and regulatory T cell samples, with an average of roughly 3.3 million total reads per sample. Sorted cells were lysed in RLT buffer, and RNA was extracted using DNase-treated RNeasy Micro or Mini kits according to cell number. To prevent cross-contamination, each cell subset was processed individually, whereas patient and healthy donor samples were processed jointly. Using the immunoSEQ multiplex PCR, TCRB sequences were amplified from cDNA into 87-bp fragments spanning the CDR3 region. The amplicons were sequenced using the Illumina HiSeq platform. Concerning the study's data processing: Synthetic template baselines were used to correct PCR bias computationally, reads within Hamming distance 2 were collapsed together, and singletons that could not be merged were discarded. Reads were aligned to IMGT to assign V, D and J genes, CDR3 length, and insertions or deletions at six rearrangement sites. Within each subset, clonotype counts were normalized to the number of sorted cells before true diversity and Gini coefficients were calculated with the tcR R package. The overlap coefficient, calculated on TCRB nucleotide sequences, was used to quantify repertoire sharing. Out-of-frame TCRB sequences from naive cells were analyzed as a proxy for the pre-selection repertoire. The clones in this table, taken by TCRdb from immuneACCESS, are in-frame only. Not every clone is retained; where verified, under half of the shortfall comes from an unresolved V gene, and the cause of the rest is unknown. From that table come the V and J calls and clone size; the DNA was used to work out D and trimming. The sample contains hundreds of thousands of clones, roughly 13% of them found a single time. Of the sample, 0.017% falls within the top ten clones.

In this chain, TRBV7-2 is recombined with TRBJ2-3; 15 middle bases align to TRBD2. The receptor's source is a man younger than 35 in good health. Specimen: naive CD4+ T cells from blood. The cell subset or site label for this specimen denotes: true naive CD4+ T cells. At the DNA level, the sequence is TGTGCCAGCAGCCCTGGACTAGCGGGGGGGACAGATACGCAGTATTTT. This codes for CASSPGLAGGTDTQYF.